These 25 T cell receptor beta chains came from one sample sequenced in a study of CD8 T cells in Susac syndrome. An input of roughly 0.5 to 1 ug of RNA was subjected to reverse transcription using random hexamers. Using its own MiXCR run on the immunoSEQ multiplex PCR reads, TCRdb lists one record per CDR3 protein. The data show about 280,000 distinct CDR3 sequences, about 85% seen once. The sample was CD8+ T cells from PBMCs. The receptors shown here come from a human donor with multiple sclerosis.

The genes are TRBV27 and TRBJ2-1; 10 positions agree with TRBD2. Germline lookup yields CDR1 MNHEY and CDR2 SMNVEV (reference sequence). This CDR3 region has 16 residues. The V segment lost 1 base and the J segment 6 bases; nucleotides outside the gene matches: 6. CDR3 in amino acids: CASSLLVASGSNEQFF. The CDR3 coding sequence is TGTGCCAGCAGTTTATTAGTGGCTAGCGGGAGCAATGAGCAGTTCTTC.

The V call is TRBV2, the J call TRBJ1-4; D is perhaps TRBD1 (5 bases). Trimming pared 10 bases from V and 10 bases from J, leaving 10 bases between. The CDR3 loop spans 10 amino acids. CDR1 is SNHLY, CDR2 FYNNEI, per germline. The DNA for the CDR3 is TGTGCCACGAGGGGTGGAAAACTGTTTTTT. The encoded protein is CATRGGKLFF.

The chain combines TRBV29-1 with TRBJ1-2; 9 bases fit TRBD1. J lost 3 bases, V lost 0 bases, and 17 bases had no gene match. From germline, CDR1 is SQVTM and CDR2 ANQGSEA. This CDR3 contains 19 residues. Here the CDR3 DNA reads TGCAGCGTTGAAGATCGATTCACAGGGGGCGAAGGGGGGCACTATGGCTACACCTTC. Protein product: CSVEDRFTGGEGGHYGYTF.

The chain has TRBV5-6 and TRBJ2-7; 12 bases fit TRBD2. The germline V gene has CDR1 SGHDT and CDR2 YYEEEE. CDR3 length: 17 residues. Unmatched junction bases numbered 7, after V lost 0 bases and J lost 3 bases. The CDR3 is CASSLVGLTSGGYEQYF. DNA for the CDR3: TGTGCCAGCAGCTTGGTGGGGCTGACTAGCGGGGGCTACGAGCAGTACTTC.

V is TRBV20-1 and J is TRBJ2-7, with a weak D call TRBD1 (5 bases). This CDR3 has 15 amino acids. The germline V and J ends were trimmed by 1 base and 4 bases, with 17 bases remaining between them. Germline CDR1 reads DFQATT; CDR2 reads SNEGSKA (reference sequence). The CDR3 region is CSARGQGLPFYEQYF. CDR3 sequence (DNA): TGCAGTGCTAGAGGCCAGGGTCTCCCTTTTTACGAGCAGTACTTC.

The chain couples TRBV7-9 to TRBJ1-1; no definite D call. The CDR3 covers 11 residues. The germline V and J ends were trimmed by 8 bases and 6 bases, with 10 bases remaining between them. CDR1 is SEHNR, CDR2 FQNEAQ, per germline (reference sequence). The CDR3 sequence is CASQLGAEAFF. CDR3 coding DNA: TGTGCCAGCCAACTTGGCGCTGAAGCTTTCTTT.

V and J are TRBV20-1 and TRBJ2-3; tentatively, D is TRBD1 or TRBD2 (6 bases each). This CDR3 has 13 amino acids. Germline values: CDR1 DFQATT, CDR2 SNEGSKA (reference sequence). CDR3 sequence: CSPEWRGSDTQYF. CDR3 coding DNA: TGCAGCCCCGAGTGGAGGGGGTCAGATACGCAGTATTTT.

The chain has TRBV27 and TRBJ1-1; weak D call: TRBD1 (6 bases). The V gene's germline CDR1 is MNHEY and CDR2 SMNVEV (reference sequence). Trimming stripped 0 bases from V and 2 bases from J, with 10 bases between. The CDR3 is 15 residues long. The CDR3 bases are TGTGCCAGCAGTTTATCAGGAGGGGGTAACACTGAAGCTTTCTTT. Protein: CASSLSGGGNTEAFF.

The V gene is TRBV6-5, the J gene TRBJ2-1, with D possibly called TRBD1 or TRBD2 (6 bases each). There are 14 residues in the CDR3. The V and J ends lost 0 bases and 10 bases respectively, with 13 bases between them. The V gene's germline CDR1 is MNHEY and CDR2 SVGAGI. CDR3 sequence reads: CASSYSSQGREQFF. CDR3 DNA: TGTGCCAGCAGTTACTCGAGCCAGGGGAGGGAGCAGTTCTTC.

The V and J genes are TRBV20-1 and TRBJ2-5; D may be TRBD1 or TRBD2 (5 bases each). CDR1 and CDR2 from the germline V gene are DFQATT and SNEGSKA (reference sequence). The CDR3 has 14 residues. V dropped 3 bases and J dropped 1 base, with 12 bases sitting between them. In DNA, the CDR3 is TGCAGTGCTAGTTTTCAGGGACCCCAAGAGACCCAGTACTTC. This encodes CSASFQGPQETQYF.

The chain employs TRBV27 and TRBJ2-7; D gene uncertain. Germline V lookup: CDR1 MNHEY, CDR2 SMNVEV (reference sequence). Deletions cut 5 bases from V and 2 bases from J, with 10 bases between. This CDR3 has 13 residues. CDR3 residues: CASSAAYPYEQYF. DNA for the CDR3: TGTGCCAGCAGTGCGGCATACCCCTACGAGCAGTACTTC.

V usage is TRBV2 and J usage is TRBJ2-1, with 8 positions matching TRBD1. Germline CDR1 and CDR2: SNHLY and FYNNEI. Trimming cost V 7 bases and J 6 bases; bases outside gene matches: 14. The CDR3 consists of 16 residues. The CDR3 loop is CASMSEGGTGINEQFF. CDR3 coding DNA: TGTGCCAGCATGTCCGAAGGAGGGACAGGAATCAATGAGCAGTTCTTC.

V is TRBV2 and J is TRBJ1-1; perhaps TRBD1 as D (5 bases). In germline, CDR1 is SNHLY, CDR2 FYNNEI. The length of the CDR3 is 12 residues. Between the trimmed V and J ends, which lost 9 bases and 8 bases, there was a span of 16 bases. CDR3 region: CASEGGQGEAFF. DNA of the CDR3: TGTGCCAGTGAAGGAGGGCAGGGCGAAGCTTTCTTT. Full variable domain (missing parts from reference TRBV2 and TRBJ1-1): EPEVTQTPSHQVTQMGQEVILRCVPISNHLYFYWYRQILGQKVEFLVSFYNNEISEKSEIFDDQFSVERPDGSNFTLKIRSTKLEDSAMYFCASEGGQGEAFFGQGTRLTVV.

Notes on this clonotype: Since the CDR3 does not end with the conserved phenylalanine or tryptophan, this likely comes from a read error. This chain links TRBV30 with TRBJ1-1; D uncertain. Germline V lookup: CDR1 GTSNPN, CDR2 SVGIG (reference sequence). V gave up 0 bases and J gave up 0 bases, with 5 bases separating them. The CDR3 is 13 residues long. CDR3 in DNA: TGTGCCTGGAGTGTAGCAGTGAACACTGAAGCTTTCCTT. Its protein is CAWSVAVNTEAFL.

J is TRBJ2-7 and V is TRBV18, with 8 bases lining up with TRBD1. Trimming cost V 3 bases and J 9 bases; bases outside gene matches: 10. The CDR3 sequence is 14 residues long. Per germline, CDR1 KGHSH and CDR2 LQKENI. The CDR3 DNA reads as TGTGCCAGCTCACCCTCGGACAGGGACCGCGGGCAGTACTTC. Its translation is CASSPSDRDRGQYF. Using reference TRBV18 and TRBJ2-7 for the parts outside the CDR3, the full variable domain is NAGVMQNPRHLVRRRGQEARLRCSPMKGHSHVYWYRQLPEEGLKFMVYLQKENIIDESGMPKERFSAEFPKEGPSILRIQQVVRGDSAAYFCASSPSDRDRGQYFGPGTRLTVT.

The chain is built from TRBV28 and TRBJ2-3, with a weak D call TRBD2 (5 bases). Germline CDR1 and CDR2: MDHEN and SYDVKM. V was cut by 4 bases and J by 2 bases, with 10 bases left in between. The CDR3 covers 14 residues. The CDR3 sequence: CASSSEGVTDTQYF. The CDR3 DNA reads as TGTGCCAGCAGTTCCGAGGGTGTCACAGATACGCAGTATTTT.

The V and J genes are TRBV20-1 and TRBJ1-1; perhaps TRBD1 as D (5 bases). The CDR3 spans 15 residues. The V gene's germline CDR1 is DFQATT and CDR2 SNEGSKA (reference sequence). V lost 0 bases to trimming and J lost 0 bases, with 11 bases between them. CDR3 nucleotide sequence: TGCAGTGCTAGAGATACAGGATCTCTGAACACTGAAGCTTTCTTT. It translates to CSARDTGSLNTEAFF.

The chain has TRBV7-3 and TRBJ2-5; 7 positions agree with TRBD1. The CDR3 runs to 15 residues. V shed 0 bases and J 1 base; nucleotides not matched to a gene: 2. Germline CDR1 and CDR2: SGHTA and FQGTGA. CDR3 coding DNA: TGTGCCAGCAGCTTAACAGGGGGCTTCCAAGAGACCCAGTACTTC. Its translation is CASSLTGGFQETQYF.

This chain joins TRBV7-8 and TRBJ2-3, with 16 bases matching TRBD2. This CDR3 has 18 residues. Germline loops: CDR1 SGHVS, CDR2 FQNEAQ. V gave up 7 bases and J gave up 1 base; unmatched junction bases: 8. CDR3 bases: TGTGCCAGCATTGGGACTAGCGGGAGGGGGCCTCGCACAGATACGCAGTATTTT. It yields the protein CASIGTSGRGPRTDTQYF.

This chain links TRBV27 with TRBJ2-5; tentatively, D is TRBD1 (6 bases). The germline V and J ends were trimmed by 6 bases and 5 bases, with 25 bases remaining between them. This CDR3 comprises 17 residues. Per germline, CDR1 MNHEY and CDR2 SMNVEV (reference sequence). The CDR3 nucleotides read TGTGCCAGCAGCCTCACAAATCCCAGGGGCTTTGTGGAGACCCAGTACTTC. Its protein is CASSLTNPRGFVETQYF.

The V gene is TRBV5-4, the J gene TRBJ1-5; perhaps TRBD1 as D (6 bases). This CDR3 is 14 amino acids long. CDR1 is SGHNT, CDR2 YYREEE, per germline (reference sequence). Trimming cost V 4 bases and J 5 bases, with 13 bases left between them. The DNA for the CDR3 is TGTGCCAGCAGCCGGGGGCCGGTGGATCAGCCCCAGCATTTT. This sequence encodes CASSRGPVDQPQHF.

This clonotype has a handful of counts. This sequence joins TRBV6-5 and TRBJ1-1; a possible D gene is TRBD1 (6 bases). This CDR3 region has 15 residues. The V end was cut by 0 bases, the J end by 0 bases, with 8 bases between. Germline V CDR1 and CDR2: MNHEY, SVGAGI. The CDR3 sequence: CASSYSDRLNTEAFF. The CDR3 DNA reads TGTGCCAGCAGTTACTCCGACAGGCTGAACACTGAAGCTTTCTTT.

The chain employs TRBV5-1 and TRBJ1-4; D possibly corresponds to TRBD1 (5 bases). The CDR3 has 15 residues. V lost 5 bases and J lost 0, with 11 bases in between. CDR1 and CDR2 (germline): SGHRS, YFSETQ. CDR3 region: CASSFTGSTNEKLFF. The CDR3 DNA follows: TGCGCCAGCAGTTTTACAGGATCAACTAATGAAAAACTGTTTTTT.

In this sample, this clonotype turned up a few times. The rearrangement links TRBV6-5 to TRBJ1-6; D is uncertain. Germline V gene sequence: CDR1 MNHEY, CDR2 SVGAGI. CDR3 length equals 13 residues. V shed 0 bases and J shed 14 bases, with 11 bases lying between them. The CDR3 region has the DNA TGTGCCAGCAGTTACTCCCAGTCAGCGACCCTCCACTTT. As protein: CASSYSQSATLHF.

V is TRBV20-1 and J is TRBJ2-1; D unresolved. Germline V gives CDR1 DFQATT, CDR2 SNEGSKA (reference sequence). This CDR3 region has 11 residues. V shed 3 bases and J shed 6 bases, with 6 bases lying between them. In DNA, the CDR3 is TGCAGTGCTAGTTGGAGCAATGAGCAGTTCTTC. Its translation is CSASWSNEQFF.